Listed below are T cell receptor beta chains from one sample, sequenced in a study. TCRdb re-called the RT-PCR reads with MiXCR, one entry per CDR3 protein. The profile shows about 680,000 distinct CDR3 sequences, 12% to 15% of them singletons. Sequencing was carried out using memory CD4+ T cells from blood. Source of these receptors: a female donor in good health, serving as a healthy control. CDR3s include the opening cysteine and the closing phenylalanine or tryptophan. The D gene is left open where the match is weak. Size values are once, few and many counts, or a class for expanded clones, and some rows have none.

v_call	d_call	clone_size	j_call	cdr3_aa	cdr3_nt
TRBV20-1	NA	NA	TRBJ2-3	CSASLAGLTDTQYF	TGCAGTGCTAGTCTCGCGGGACTCACAGATACGCAGTATTTT
TRBV18	NA	NA	TRBJ2-3	CASSLGLRAELSTDTQYF	TGTGCCAGCTCGCTAGGGCTGAGAGCGGAGCTTAGCACAGATACGCAGTATTTT
TRBV7-8	NA	few	TRBJ1-5	CASNPTGYSNQPQHF	TGTGCCAGCAACCCTACAGGGTATAGCAATCAGCCCCAGCATTTT
TRBV30	NA	once	TRBJ1-1	CAWNPTWNTEAFF	TGTGCCTGGAACCCTACATGGAACACTGAAGCTTTCTTT
TRBV4-1	TRBD1	few	TRBJ1-4	CASSPLDRVGEKLFF	TGCGCCAGCAGCCCCCTGGACAGGGTGGGGGAAAAACTGTTTTTT
TRBV12-3/TRBV12-4	NA	few	TRBJ1-1	CASSPPWENTEAFF	TGTGCCAGCAGTCCTCCGTGGGAGAACACTGAAGCTTTCTTT
TRBV27	NA	NA	TRBJ1-2	CASSPRSGASYGYTF	TGTGCCAGCAGTCCCCGGTCGGGGGCGAGCTATGGCTACACCTTC
TRBV18	NA	many	TRBJ1-2	CASSPPYGREVAYTF	TGTGCCAGCTCACCACCTTATGGCAGGGAGGTGGCCTACACCTTC
TRBV11-2	TRBD2	few	TRBJ2-1	CASSSLGLADNEQFF	TGTGCCAGCAGCTCCCTGGGACTAGCGGACAATGAGCAGTTCTTC
TRBV19	TRBD2	few	TRBJ2-1	CASSPRASGRSYNEQFF	TGTGCCAGTAGTCCGCGTGCTAGCGGGAGGTCCTACAATGAGCAGTTCTTC
TRBV20-1	NA	few	TRBJ1-5	CSARDSRSNQPQHF	TGCAGTGCTAGAGATTCCCGGAGCAATCAGCCCCAGCATTTT
TRBV6-6	TRBD2	NA	TRBJ2-1	CASSTGGNEQFF	TGTGCCAGCAGTACGGGGGGGAATGAGCAGTTCTTC
TRBV18	NA	NA	TRBJ2-3	CASSPQRETDTQYF	TGTGCCAGCTCACCACAGAGGGAGACAGATACGCAGTATTTT
TRBV25-1	NA	NA	TRBJ2-5	CASSERTQFQETQYF	TGTGCCAGCAGTGAAAGGACGCAGTTTCAAGAGACCCAGTACTTC
TRBV7-7	NA	NA	TRBJ2-5	CASSLRRQGGETQYF	TGTGCCAGCAGCTTGCGAAGGCAGGGGGGGGAGACCCAGTACTTC
TRBV28	NA	few	TRBJ2-7	CASSQRTNEQYF	TGTGCCAGCAGTCAGCGGACAAACGAGCAGTACTTC
TRBV4-3	TRBD2	many	TRBJ2-3	CASSQGVWGGDDTQYF	TGCGCCAGCAGCCAAGGCGTATGGGGGGGTGATGATACGCAGTATTTT
TRBV5-1	NA	few	TRBJ2-7	CASSFQGKTYEQYF	TGCGCCAGCAGCTTCCAGGGCAAGACCTACGAGCAGTACTTC
TRBV4-1	TRBD1	many	TRBJ1-6	CASSQEDRDNSPLHF	TGCGCCAGCAGCCAAGAGGACAGGGATAATTCACCCCTCCACTTT
TRBV7-2	TRBD2	NA	TRBJ2-5	CASSARTSGSGGTQYF	TGTGCCAGCAGCGCAAGGACTAGCGGGAGTGGGGGGACCCAGTACTTC